The 30 T cell receptor beta chains given below trace back to one sample, sequenced in a study of T cell repertoires in cytomegalovirus infection. One entry per CDR3 protein, called by TCRdb with MiXCR from the reads. The sample shows a few hundred thousand distinct CDR3 sequences, under 20% of them seen only once. Input material: PBMCs. These receptors all stem from a human donor in good health (CMV status not recorded). Some clones in this sample may be carry-over from other donors' samples.

The sample holds many counts of this clonotype. This sequence joins TRBV7-2 and TRBJ1-5; a weak D match, TRBD1 (6 bases). V was shortened by 0 bases and J by 6 bases, with 12 bases between the two germline ends. The CDR3 length is 15 residues. Germline values: CDR1 SGHTA, CDR2 FQGNSA. CDR3 sequence: CASSLAPGAGQPQHF. CDR3 coding DNA: TGTGCCAGCAGCTTAGCGCCGGGGGCAGGTCAGCCCCAGCATTTT.

This clonotype has only a few counts. The chain employs TRBV11-1 and TRBJ2-7; perhaps TRBD1 as D (6 bases). Germline CDR1 SGHAT, CDR2 FQDESV (reference sequence). The ends were cut back, 2 bases at V and 2 bases at J, with 22 bases in the middle. The CDR3 has 18 residues. This chain's CDR3 is CASSLSWSSRTAPYEQYF. As DNA, the CDR3 is TGTGCCAGCAGCTTAAGTTGGTCCTCTAGGACAGCGCCCTACGAGCAGTACTTC.

The table lists this clonotype with many counts. This chain joins TRBV12-3 or TRBV12-4 and TRBJ2-4; 9 positions agree with TRBD1. The CDR3 length is 13 residues. J was trimmed by 5 bases and V by 7 bases; bases with no gene match: 3. The CDR3 reads CASIRTGENIQYF. CDR3 sequence (DNA): TGTGCCAGCATCAGGACAGGGGAAAACATTCAGTACTTC.

The gene calls are TRBV4-1 and TRBJ1-1, with D unresolved. There are 14 residues in the CDR3. V gave up 1 base and J gave up 6 bases, with 12 bases separating them. The germline CDR1 and CDR2 sequences are MGHRA and YSYEKL. Written as DNA, the CDR3 is TGCGCCAGCAGCCAAGTAGAAAGGCCAGCTGAAGCTTTCTTT. Translation gives CASSQVERPAEAFF.

This clonotype was observed many times. This chain joins TRBV12-5 and TRBJ2-1, with D tentatively TRBD2 (6 bases). Trimming removed 7 bases from V and 4 bases from J, with 17 bases in between. CDR1 and CDR2 (germline): LGHNT, FRNRAP. The CDR3 totals 15 residues. The CDR3 loop is CASALGGATYNEQFF. CDR3 DNA: TGTGCTAGTGCCTTAGGAGGGGCAACATACAATGAGCAGTTCTTC.

This clonotype was detected a few times. J is TRBJ1-2 and V is TRBV6-2 or TRBV6-3; tentative D call: TRBD1 (5 bases). Trimming removed 2 bases at V and 0 bases at J, with 10 bases between. This CDR3 is 15 amino acids long. Germline V gene sequence: CDR1 MNHEY, CDR2 SVGEGT. The CDR3 sequence is CASSYGDRANYGYTF. The CDR3 nucleotides read TGTGCCAGCAGTTACGGCGACAGAGCTAACTATGGCTACACCTTC.

The rearrangement uses TRBV20-1 and TRBJ2-3, with a weak D call TRBD2 (7 bases). This CDR3 region has 15 residues. Germline CDR1 reads DFQATT; CDR2 reads SNEGSKA (reference sequence). V lost 0 bases, J lost 2 bases, and 12 bases lay in between. The CDR3 loop reads CSAREVGGLTDTQYF. The CDR3 region has the DNA TGCAGTGCTAGAGAGGTCGGGGGGCTCACAGATACGCAGTATTTT.

This clonotype was counted many times. The junction and the germline gene differ at one end; a read error may be behind it. The V and J genes are TRBV27 and TRBJ1-5, with D possibly TRBD1 on 6 matching bases. Germline lookup yields CDR1 MNHEY and CDR2 SMNVEV (reference sequence). The CDR3 extends over 16 amino acids. CDR3 nucleotide sequence: TGTGCCACCAGTAGCCAGGGGATCCGTCATGATCAGCCCCAGCATTTT. Its protein is CATSSQGIRHDQPQHF.

The chain has TRBV29-1 and TRBJ2-5; perhaps TRBD2 as D (5 bases). The CDR3 runs 13 residues. CDR1 SQVTM and CDR2 ANQGSEA come from the germline V gene. The ends were cut back, 2 bases at V and 4 bases at J, with 11 bases in the middle. The CDR3 sequence is CSVEHGERETQYF. In DNA, the CDR3 is TGCAGCGTTGAACACGGGGAACGAGAGACCCAGTACTTC.

This clonotype came up a few times. This chain joins TRBV7-2 and TRBJ2-7, with TRBD2 matching over 13 bases. CDR1 is SGHTA, CDR2 FQGNSA, per germline. The V gene end was trimmed by 5 bases and the J gene end by 0 bases; junction bases not matched to a gene: 7. The CDR3 is 17 residues long. CDR3 sequence (DNA): TGTGCCAGCAGCCCGAGGGGACTAGCGGGGAGCTCCTACGAGCAGTACTTC. This gives the protein CASSPRGLAGSSYEQYF. The full variable domain, completed using reference TRBV7-2 and TRBJ2-7, is GAGVSQSPSNKVTEKGKDVELRCDPISGHTALYWYRQSLGQGLEFLIYFQGNSAPDKSGLPSDRFSAERTGGSVSTLTIQRTQQEDSAVYLCASSPRGLAGSSYEQYFGPGTRLTVT.

This clonotype was recorded a few times. The chain is built from TRBV6-1 and TRBJ1-2; perhaps TRBD1 as D (6 bases). Germline V gene data show CDR1 as MNHNS and CDR2 as SASEGT. Trimming removed 5 bases from V and 4 bases from J, with 20 bases in between. CDR3 length: 16 amino acids. CDR3 region: CASSSRSKQGGYGYTF. CDR3 sequence (DNA): TGTGCCAGCAGTTCAAGGAGTAAACAGGGAGGCTATGGCTACACCTTC.

The genes are TRBV6-5 and TRBJ2-1; maybe TRBD2 (5 bases). CDR1 is MNHEY and CDR2 is SVGAGI in the germline V gene. The V and J ends lost 10 bases and 0 bases respectively, with 16 bases between them. There are 15 residues in the CDR3. CDR3 in amino acids: CATQSGGRSYNEQFF. The CDR3 bases are TGTGCCACCCAAAGCGGCGGACGCTCCTACAATGAGCAGTTCTTC.

This clonotype was seen at least ten times. The chain joins TRBV12-3 or TRBV12-4 to TRBJ2-5, with 10 bases lining up with TRBD1. The CDR3 length is 18 residues. The V and J ends lost 5 bases and 5 bases, in that order; junction bases with no gene match: 17. This chain's CDR3 is CASSASGSGQGFVETQYF. In DNA form, the CDR3 reads TGTGCCAGCAGTGCCTCGGGATCGGGACAGGGGTTCGTTGAGACCCAGTACTTC.

The chain joins TRBV7-2 to TRBJ2-3; D is possibly TRBD1 or TRBD2 (6 bases each). CDR1 and CDR2 (germline): SGHTA, FQGNSA. The length of the CDR3 is 16 residues. V gave up 5 bases and J gave up 2 bases, with 17 bases separating them. This CDR3 is CASSMGGSGATDTQYF. For the CDR3, the DNA is TGTGCCAGCAGCATGGGGGGCAGTGGGGCCACAGATACGCAGTATTTT.

The chain uses TRBV28 and TRBJ2-3; weak D call: TRBD2 (6 bases). Deletions cut 8 bases from V and 1 base from J, with 16 bases between. The CDR3 runs 15 residues. Germline lookup yields CDR1 MDHEN and CDR2 SYDVKM. CDR3 sequence reads: CASVEGRRGTDTQYF. The CDR3 DNA reads TGTGCCAGCGTTGAAGGGCGGAGGGGCACAGATACGCAGTATTTT.

This chain joins TRBV20-1 and TRBJ1-4; no clear D. The germline gives CDR1 DFQATT, CDR2 SNEGSKA (reference sequence). V lost 3 bases, J lost 0 bases, and 5 bases lay in between. The CDR3 has 13 amino acids. The CDR3 loop reads CSASATTNEKLFF. CDR3 nucleotides: TGCAGTGCTAGTGCAACAACTAATGAAAAACTGTTTTTT.

The rearrangement links TRBV15 to TRBJ2-5; 8 bases line up with TRBD1. Trimming took 2 bases from V and 5 from J; bases not matched to a gene: 10. This CDR3 is 16 amino acids long. The germline CDR1 and CDR2 sequences are LNHNV and YYDKDF (reference sequence). As DNA, the CDR3 is TGTGCCACCAGCAGATCTGACAGGGGCGGTCGCGAGACCCAGTACTTC. Protein: CATSRSDRGGRETQYF.

This chain joins TRBV7-9 and TRBJ1-2, with D possibly being TRBD1 (5 bases). CDR1 and CDR2 from the germline V gene are SEHNR and FQNEAQ (reference sequence). V lost 6 bases and J lost 4, with 15 bases in between. This CDR3 has 14 amino acids. CDR3 amino acids: CASSPQGGVYGYTF. The CDR3 DNA reads TGTGCCAGCAGTCCTCAGGGTGGGGTCTATGGCTACACCTTC.

This clonotype was seen repeatedly, ten times or more. The gene calls are TRBV7-2 and TRBJ2-5; tentative D call: TRBD1 (6 bases). The CDR3 sequence is 14 residues long. In germline, CDR1 is SGHTA, CDR2 FQGNSA. Trimming removed 6 bases at V and 0 bases at J, with 11 bases between. CDR3 DNA: TGTGCCAGCAGACCGGGACAAAACCAAGAGACCCAGTACTTC. Encoded protein: CASRPGQNQETQYF.

The V call is TRBV6-1, the J call TRBJ1-4; no definite D call. Germline-derived CDR1 and CDR2 are MNHNS and SASEGT. V dropped 0 bases and J dropped 5 bases, with 10 bases sitting between them. The CDR3 sequence is 15 residues long. Here the CDR3 reads CASSEANGENEKLFF. The CDR3 DNA follows: TGTGCCAGCAGTGAAGCTAACGGGGAGAATGAAAAACTGTTTTTT.

Concerning this clonotype itself: Likely a read error: the CDR3 ends without its conserved phenylalanine or tryptophan. The limits of the CDR3 on the DNA are not certain, so only TCRdb's listed CDR3 is given. This chain joins TRBV7-2 and TRBJ1-2; no check of the table's D call, TRBD1, against the DNA was made. The CDR3 comprises 15 residues, both ends counted. The germline V gene encodes CDR1 SGHTA and CDR2 FQGNSA. The CDR3 sequence is CASSTGGGGAYGYTL.

The rearrangement links TRBV20-1 to TRBJ2-7; D is possibly TRBD2 (5 bases). The germline V gene encodes CDR1 DFQATT and CDR2 SNEGSKA (reference sequence). This CDR3 is built from 13 residues. V was shortened by 0 bases and J by 3 bases, with 9 bases between the two germline ends. The CDR3 sequence is CSAREYRDYEQYF. In DNA, the CDR3 is TGCAGTGCTAGAGAATACCGGGACTACGAGCAGTACTTC.

This chain uses TRBV28 with TRBJ1-1, with D possibly TRBD1 on 6 matching bases. Trimming removed 5 bases from V and 6 bases from J, with 22 bases in between. From germline, CDR1 is MDHEN and CDR2 SYDVKM. The CDR3 sequence is 16 residues long. The CDR3 protein is CASSIHSGGARAEAFF. The CDR3 DNA reads TGTGCCAGCAGTATTCACTCTGGGGGCGCGAGGGCTGAAGCTTTCTTT.

The rearrangement links TRBV5-4 to TRBJ2-5; 13 bases line up with TRBD2. Germline trimming cut 1 base from V and 4 bases from J; bases unmatched to any gene: 10. The V gene's germline CDR1 is SGHNT and CDR2 YYREEE (reference sequence). The CDR3 is 18 residues long. The CDR3 DNA reads TGTGCCAGCAGCTTGACGACTAGCGGGGGGACCCTCCCAGAGACCCAGTACTTC. Protein sequence: CASSLTTSGGTLPETQYF.

This chain links TRBV7-2 with TRBJ2-7; TRBD1 aligns across 8 bases. The CDR3 has 14 amino acids. V gave up 1 base and J gave up 5 bases; unmatched junction bases: 4. CDR1 SGHTA and CDR2 FQGNSA come from the germline V gene. The CDR3 DNA sequence: TGTGCCAGCAGCTTAGTTCCAGGGGGCAACGAGCAGTACTTC. It codes for CASSLVPGGNEQYF.

The chain has TRBV4-2 and TRBJ2-3, with D perhaps matching TRBD1 (6 bases). V lost 0 bases and J 6 bases, leaving 13 bases between the germline ends. Germline V gene sequence: CDR1 LGHNA, CDR2 YNFKEQ. The CDR3 is 15 residues long. The chain's CDR3 is CASSQEAPDRDTQYF. The DNA for the CDR3 is TGTGCCAGCAGCCAAGAGGCACCCGACAGGGATACGCAGTATTTT.

The chain recombines TRBV9 with TRBJ2-3, with TRBD2 matching over 7 bases. Germline lookup yields CDR1 SGDLS and CDR2 YYNGEE. The V and J ends lost 1 base and 0 bases, in that order; junction bases with no gene match: 8. This CDR3 has 17 residues. As DNA, the CDR3 is TGTGCCAGCAGCGTAATCGGGGGGACTCCTAGCACAGATACGCAGTATTTT. Its protein is CASSVIGGTPSTDTQYF.

This clonotype was recorded at least ten times. The DNA for the CDR3 is TGTGCCAGCAGCTTGACCAACAGGGGTGGTGGGGCCAACGTCCTGACTTTC. Encoded protein: CASSLTNRGGGANVLTF. V and J are TRBV7-9 and TRBJ2-6, with 7 bases identical to TRBD1. The CDR3 has 17 residues. Germline-derived CDR1 and CDR2 are SEHNR and FQNEAQ (reference sequence). The V and J ends lost 3 bases and 3 bases, in that order; junction bases with no gene match: 8.

The J gene is TRBJ2-7, the V gene TRBV10-3; 8 nucleotides match TRBD1. Germline V gene lookup returns CDR1 ENHRY and CDR2 SYGVKD. The junction had 5 bases not matched to a gene; V was cut back by 3 bases and J by 4 bases. The CDR3 is 14 amino acids. As DNA, the CDR3 is TGTGCCATCAGTGATCTGGGACAGGTGTACGAGCAGTACTTC. Translating gives CAISDLGQVYEQYF.

This clonotype was counted many times. The chain has TRBV6-1 and TRBJ1-1, with 7 nucleotides matching TRBD1. The germline CDR1 and CDR2 sequences are MNHNS and SASEGT. V trimming: 5 bases; J trimming: 4 bases; junction bases outside the gene matches: 7. This CDR3 has 14 amino acids. The CDR3 spells CASSSLTGSTEAFF. The CDR3 region has the DNA TGTGCCAGCAGTTCGCTGACAGGGAGCACTGAAGCTTTCTTT.